Below are 30 T cell receptor beta chains sequenced from a single sample in a study of T cell changes during pregnancy in multiple sclerosis. Using immunoSEQ multiplex PCR, the repertoire was profiled, and TCRdb retains in-frame clones only, with some absent. This sample has about 43,000 clones, with roughly 93% found just once. Specimen: PBMCs (not recorded whether the cells were cultured). All receptors derive from a female donor with multiple sclerosis, enrolled in a pregnancy study.

Comments on this clone: At one boundary the junction diverges from the germline segment, which might be a read error. This chain links TRBV2 with TRBJ1-2; D gene unclear. The CDR3 contains 13 residues. The germline V gene has CDR1 SNHLY and CDR2 FYNNEI. Here the CDR3 DNA reads TGTGCCAGCAGTGACACGGGCAGGTCGAAAGTCTCCTTC. Its protein product is CASSDTGRSKVSF. Looking up the rest from reference TRBV2 and TRBJ1-2 gives the full variable domain: EPEVTQTPSHQVTQMGQEVILRCVPISNHLYFYWYRQILGQKVEFLVSFYNNEISEKSEIFDDQFSVERPDGSNFTLKIRSTKLEDSAMYFCASSDTGRSKVSFGSGTRLTVV.

The V call is TRBV15, the J call TRBJ2-3, with D possibly being TRBD2 (5 bases). The CDR3 extends over 14 amino acids. V was cut by 1 base and J by 4 bases, with 9 bases left in between. Germline assignment: CDR1 LNHNV and CDR2 YYDKDF (reference sequence). Here the CDR3 reads CATSRAGYSDTQYF. The CDR3 DNA follows: TGTGCCACCAGCAGAGCGGGATATTCAGATACGCAGTATTTT.

The rearrangement joins TRBV10-3 to TRBJ2-7; D is ambiguous. Germline CDR1 and CDR2: ENHRY and SYGVKD. V was pared by 4 bases and J by 2 bases, with 21 bases between. The CDR3 loop spans 17 amino acids. CDR3 sequence (DNA): TGTGCCATCAGTGTCCTAGAGCCGCCAGTCCTAACCTACGAGCAGTACTTC. Its protein product is CAISVLEPPVLTYEQYF.

J is TRBJ1-2 and V is TRBV2; TRBD1 matches 7 bases. Germline V gene lookup returns CDR1 SNHLY and CDR2 FYNNEI. The CDR3 extends over 15 amino acids. Unmatched junction bases numbered 7, after V lost 6 bases and J lost 0 bases. The CDR3 coding sequence is TGTGCCAGCAGGGCCCGGGACAGAGCTAACTATGGCTACACCTTC. Amino acid sequence: CASRARDRANYGYTF.

The J gene is TRBJ1-2, the V gene TRBV11-2; no firm D call. Germline-derived CDR1 and CDR2 are SGHAT and FQNNGV. The CDR3 covers 12 residues. The V gene lost 8 bases and the J gene lost 9 bases, with 16 bases spanning the gap. CDR3 DNA: TGTGCCAGCCAAGCGGCTGCTGCCAGCTACACCTTC. It is translated as CASQAAAASYTF.

The chain joins TRBV27 to TRBJ2-7; 7 bases agree with TRBD1. Germline V CDR1 and CDR2: MNHEY, SMNVEV (reference sequence). The CDR3 consists of 14 residues. Trimming cost V 10 bases and J 2 bases; bases outside gene matches: 11. As DNA, the CDR3 is TGTGCCATCAAGCAACAGGGGAACGCCTACGAGCAGTACTTC. This gives the protein CAIKQQGNAYEQYF.

The J gene is TRBJ2-2, the V gene TRBV29-1, with a weak D call TRBD2 (6 bases). V was clipped by 4 bases and J by 5 bases, with 20 bases between them. The germline CDR1 and CDR2 sequences are SQVTM and ANQGSEA. This CDR3 is built from 16 residues. The CDR3 coding sequence is TGCAGCGTTGCGTTTTTTTCGGGAGCGAGTACCGGGGAGCTGTTTTTT. This encodes CSVAFFSGASTGELFF.

This chain connects TRBV25-1 to TRBJ2-7; unclear D gene. This CDR3 has 11 amino acids. Germline-derived CDR1 and CDR2 are MGHDK and SYGVNS. Trimming pared 4 bases from V and 1 base from J, leaving 2 bases between. The CDR3, as DNA: TGTGCCAGCAGTGGGTCCTACGAGCAGTACTTC. This gives the protein CASSGSYEQYF.

V gene TRBV7-7 combines with J gene TRBJ1-1, with D unclear. From germline, CDR1 is SSHAT and CDR2 FNYEAQ (reference sequence). V lost 5 bases to trimming and J lost 1 base, with 11 bases between them. The CDR3 runs 14 residues. CDR3 nucleotides: TGTGCCAGCAGCCGTTTGGGTGCGAACACTGAAGCTTTCTTT. It is translated as CASSRLGANTEAFF.

The chain is built from TRBV5-1 and TRBJ2-3, with a weak D call TRBD2 (5 bases). Trimming shortened V by 1 base and J by 4 bases, and 19 bases separated the two germline ends. The germline CDR1 and CDR2 sequences are SGHRS and YFSETQ. The CDR3 has 17 amino acids. The CDR3 reads CASSLIFRRGAADTQYF. CDR3 in DNA: TGCGCCAGCAGCTTGATCTTCCGTCGGGGAGCGGCAGATACGCAGTATTTT.

CDR3 sequence: CASSSGLAEETQYF. The CDR3 DNA reads as TGTGCCAGTAGTTCGGGACTAGCGGAAGAGACCCAGTACTTC. V gene TRBV19 combines with J gene TRBJ2-5; 11 bases agree with TRBD2. This CDR3 contains 14 residues. Germline V gene sequence: CDR1 LNHDA, CDR2 SQIVND (reference sequence). V lost 5 bases to trimming and J lost 3 bases; unmatched junction nucleotides: 2.

J is TRBJ2-3 and V is TRBV14; 11 nucleotides match TRBD2. The CDR3 contains 17 residues. Germline-derived CDR1 and CDR2 are SGHDN and FVKESK. Trimming took 3 bases from V and 0 from J; bases not matched to a gene: 5. The CDR3 loop reads CASSHKLAGASTDTQYF. DNA of the CDR3: TGTGCCAGCAGCCACAAACTAGCGGGAGCCAGCACAGATACGCAGTATTTT.

The V gene is TRBV2, the J gene TRBJ2-6, with D possibly TRBD1 on 5 matching bases. Germline V gene sequence: CDR1 SNHLY, CDR2 FYNNEI. The CDR3 consists of 15 residues. Trimming left V 4 bases short and J 0 bases short, with 7 bases between. CDR3 region: CASSGQLSGANVLTF. As DNA, the CDR3 is TGTGCCAGCAGTGGACAGCTCTCTGGGGCCAACGTCCTGACTTTC.

The genes are TRBV28 and TRBJ2-1; D is uncertain. The CDR3 is 14 residues long. Germline CDR1 and CDR2: MDHEN and SYDVKM. Trimming shortened V by 10 bases and J by 8 bases, and 21 bases separated the two germline ends. This chain's CDR3 is CAIKSGSIIDEQFF. CDR3 DNA: TGTGCCATCAAATCTGGTTCAATTATCGATGAGCAGTTCTTC.

The CDR3: CASSPLGSGNTIYF. The CDR3 DNA follows: TGTGCCAGCAGTCCGTTGGGCTCTGGAAACACCATATATTTT. This rearrangement joins TRBV6-5 to TRBJ1-3; D is unclear. This CDR3 comprises 14 residues. Looked up from germline, CDR1 is MNHEY and CDR2 is SVGAGI. Between the trimmed V and J ends, which lost 5 bases and 0 bases, there was a span of 8 bases.

The V gene is TRBV30, the J gene TRBJ1-4, with 7 bases lining up with TRBD1. V was pared by 0 bases and J by 8 bases, with 9 bases of the junction left unmatched. Germline V gene data show CDR1 as GTSNPN and CDR2 as SVGIG (reference sequence). CDR3 length: 15 amino acids. The CDR3 loop is CAWSVRRGPEEKLFF. CDR3 nucleotide sequence: TGTGCCTGGAGTGTACGGAGGGGGCCGGAGGAAAAACTGTTTTTT.

This chain connects TRBV5-4 to TRBJ1-4, with 9 positions matching TRBD1. CDR1 and CDR2 from the germline V gene are SGHNT and YYREEE (reference sequence). After removal of 5 bases from V and 7 bases from J, the junction contained 9 bases not matched to a gene. This CDR3 spans 15 amino acids. Written as DNA, the CDR3 is TGTGCCAGCAGGGGACCGGGACAGGGTCGTGAAAAACTGTTTTTT. Translating gives CASRGPGQGREKLFF.

The V and J genes are TRBV7-9 and TRBJ1-4; 8 nucleotides agree with TRBD1. Germline-derived CDR1 and CDR2 are SEHNR and FQNEAQ (reference sequence). The CDR3 contains 15 residues. With 1 base clipped from V and 7 bases from J, the junction kept 5 bases outside the gene matches. CDR3 coding DNA: TGTGCCAGCAGCTTAGGAACAGGGGGAAGTGAAAAACTGTTTTTT. Amino acid sequence: CASSLGTGGSEKLFF.

This sequence joins TRBV5-1 and TRBJ2-1; unclear D gene. The CDR3 runs 14 residues. CDR1 SGHRS and CDR2 YFSETQ come from the germline V gene. Trimming removed 0 bases from V and 8 bases from J, with 12 bases in between. The CDR3 coding sequence is TGCGCCAGCAGCTTGGACGTATTTACTTATGAGCAGTTCTTC. Amino acids: CASSLDVFTYEQFF. Full variable domain (outside the CDR3, taken from reference TRBV5-1 and TRBJ2-1): KAGVTQTPRYLIKTRGQQVTLSCSPISGHRSVSWYQQTPGQGLQFLFEYFSETQRNKGNFPGRFSGRQFSNSRSEMNVSTLELGDSALYLCASSLDVFTYEQFFGPGTRLTVL.

This clone turned up a few times. This sequence joins TRBV15 and TRBJ1-1; D gene unclear. V was shortened by 0 bases and J by 7 bases, with 6 bases between the two germline ends. This CDR3 contains 12 residues. Germline loops: CDR1 LNHNV, CDR2 YYDKDF (reference sequence). The CDR3 nucleotides read TGTGCCACCAGCAGAGATAGGTATGAAGCTTTCTTT. Translated, it gives CATSRDRYEAFF.

The table lists this clone with a few counts. The rearrangement uses TRBV5-1 and TRBJ2-7, with a tentative D call TRBD2 (5 bases). Trimming cost V 0 bases and J 2 bases, with 12 bases left between them. This CDR3 has 15 amino acids. The germline V gene encodes CDR1 SGHRS and CDR2 YFSETQ. Here the CDR3 reads CASSLGGFGPYEQYF. The DNA of the CDR3 is TGCGCCAGCAGCTTGGGCGGGTTTGGCCCCTACGAGCAGTACTTC.

The rearrangement uses TRBV7-2 and TRBJ2-7; D is possibly TRBD1 (5 bases). CDR1 and CDR2 (germline): SGHTA, FQGNSA. The CDR3 contains 14 residues. V was trimmed by 4 bases and J by 0 bases, leaving 10 bases between them. The CDR3 DNA reads TGTGCCAGCAGCTCCGACAGAATCTCCTACGAGCAGTACTTC. Amino acids: CASSSDRISYEQYF. The whole variable domain, filled in from reference TRBV7-2 and TRBJ2-7, reads GAGVSQSPSNKVTEKGKDVELRCDPISGHTALYWYRQSLGQGLEFLIYFQGNSAPDKSGLPSDRFSAERTGGSVSTLTIQRTQQEDSAVYLCASSSDRISYEQYFGPGTRLTVT.

This CDR3 reads CASSLKGVDEKLFF. DNA for the CDR3: TGTGCCAGCAGCTTAAAAGGTGTGGATGAAAAACTGTTTTTT. The rearrangement uses TRBV7-9 and TRBJ1-4; no definite D call. The germline V gene has CDR1 SEHNR and CDR2 FQNEAQ (reference sequence). The CDR3 has 14 residues. The germline V and J ends were trimmed by 2 bases and 6 bases, with 10 bases remaining between them.

The chain joins TRBV5-1 to TRBJ1-1, with 9 nucleotides matching TRBD1. The length of the CDR3 is 18 residues. Germline CDR1 SGHRS, CDR2 YFSETQ. V was clipped by 4 bases and J by 5 bases; unmatched bases: 18. The CDR3 loop reads CASSAVADRGPRGTEAFF. DNA for the CDR3: TGCGCCAGCAGCGCCGTTGCGGACAGGGGCCCCCGAGGGACTGAAGCTTTCTTT.

V is TRBV5-6 and J is TRBJ2-5; D call uncertain. The CDR3 contains 15 residues. From germline, CDR1 is SGHDT and CDR2 YYEEEE. The germline V and J ends were trimmed by 3 bases and 1 base, with 13 bases remaining between them. The chain's CDR3 is CASSSTVWTQETQYF. The CDR3 DNA reads TGTGCCAGCAGCTCGACGGTCTGGACCCAAGAGACCCAGTACTTC.

V is TRBV7-9 and J is TRBJ1-2, with TRBD1 matching over 7 bases. J gave up 5 bases and V 3 bases, and 6 bases lay outside the gene matches. Germline CDR1 is SEHNR and CDR2 is FQNEAQ (reference sequence). The CDR3 covers 14 residues. This chain's CDR3 is CASSLGQTFYGYTF. In DNA form, the CDR3 reads TGTGCCAGCAGCTTGGGACAGACCTTTTATGGCTACACCTTC. The variable domain in full, with the rest retrieved from reference TRBV7-9 and TRBJ1-2, is DTGVSQNPRHKITKRGQNVTFRCDPISEHNRLYWYRQTLGQGPEFLTYFQNEAQLEKSRLLSDRFSAERPKGSFSTLEIQRTEQGDSAMYLCASSLGQTFYGYTFGSGTRLTVV.

V and J are TRBV10-3 and TRBJ1-2; possibly TRBD1 for D (6 bases). Germline CDR1 is ENHRY and CDR2 is SYGVKD. Trimming took off 4 bases at V and 7 bases at J, with 7 bases between the two ends. The length of the CDR3 is 11 residues. The CDR3 DNA sequence: TGTGCCATCAGTGGAGGGGGTGGCTACACCTTC. Its protein product is CAISGGGGYTF.

This clone was seen a few times. The gene calls are TRBV19 and TRBJ1-5, with D possibly TRBD1 on 6 matching bases. This CDR3 contains 15 residues. Germline CDR1 and CDR2: LNHDA and SQIVND (reference sequence). Trimming took off 7 bases at V and 2 bases at J, with 15 bases between the two ends. This chain's CDR3 is CASMLQGIRNQPQHF. CDR3 DNA sequence: TGTGCCAGTATGTTACAGGGTATTCGCAATCAGCCCCAGCATTTT. Using reference TRBV19 and TRBJ1-5 for the parts outside the CDR3, the full variable domain is DGGITQSPKYLFRKEGQNVTLSCEQNLNHDAMYWYRQDPGQGLRLIYYSQIVNDFQKGDIAEGYSVSREKKESFPLTVTSAQKNPTAFYLCASMLQGIRNQPQHFGDGTRLSIL.

The V call is TRBV30, the J call TRBJ1-2; D is uncertain. Trimming stripped 2 bases from V and 4 bases from J, with 8 bases between. Germline lookup yields CDR1 GTSNPN and CDR2 SVGIG (reference sequence). CDR3 length equals 12 residues. The CDR3, as DNA: TGTGCCTGGAGTAGGGATGCCTATGGCTACACCTTC. Translation gives CAWSRDAYGYTF.

J is TRBJ2-1 and V is TRBV9, with unresolved D. The germline V gene has CDR1 SGDLS and CDR2 YYNGEE. The CDR3 extends over 17 amino acids. V was cut by 0 bases and J by 6 bases, with 19 bases left in between. CDR3 region: CASSVGGTPKTSNEQFF. The CDR3 bases are TGTGCCAGCAGCGTAGGAGGTACCCCCAAAACCTCCAATGAGCAGTTCTTC. Drawing the rest from reference TRBV9 and TRBJ2-1, the complete variable domain is DSGVTQTPKHLITATGQRVTLRCSPRSGDLSVYWYQQSLDQGLQFLIQYYNGEERAKGNILERFSAQQFPDLHSELNLSSLELGDSALYFCASSVGGTPKTSNEQFFGPGTRLTVL.